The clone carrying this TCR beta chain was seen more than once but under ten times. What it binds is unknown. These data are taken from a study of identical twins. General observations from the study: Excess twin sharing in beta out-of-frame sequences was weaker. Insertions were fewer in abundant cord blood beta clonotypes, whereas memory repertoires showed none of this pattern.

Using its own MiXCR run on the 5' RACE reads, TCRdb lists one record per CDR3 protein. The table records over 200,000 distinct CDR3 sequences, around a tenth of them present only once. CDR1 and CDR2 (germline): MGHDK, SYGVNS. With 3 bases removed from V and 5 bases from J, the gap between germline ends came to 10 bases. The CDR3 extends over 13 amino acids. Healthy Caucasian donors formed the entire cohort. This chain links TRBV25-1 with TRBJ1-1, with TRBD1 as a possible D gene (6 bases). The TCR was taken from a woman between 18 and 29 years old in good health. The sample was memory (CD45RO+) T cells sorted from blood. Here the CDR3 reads CASSDRGETEAFF. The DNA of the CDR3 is TGTGCCAGCAGTGATAGGGGGGAAACTGAAGCTTTCTTT.